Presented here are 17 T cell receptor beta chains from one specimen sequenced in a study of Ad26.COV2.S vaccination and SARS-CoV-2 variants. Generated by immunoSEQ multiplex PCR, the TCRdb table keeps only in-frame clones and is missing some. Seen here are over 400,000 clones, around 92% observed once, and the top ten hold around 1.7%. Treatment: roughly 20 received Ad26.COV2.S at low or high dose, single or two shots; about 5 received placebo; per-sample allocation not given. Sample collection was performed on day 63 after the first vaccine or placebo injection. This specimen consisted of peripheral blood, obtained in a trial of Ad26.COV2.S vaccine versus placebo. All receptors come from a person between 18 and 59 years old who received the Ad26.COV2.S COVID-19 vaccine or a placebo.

CDR3 loop: CASSFASVAGELFF. CDR3 sequence (DNA): TGTGCCAGCAGCTTTGCTAGCGTGGCCGGGGAGCTGTTTTTT. The chain links TRBV7-8 to TRBJ2-2; tentatively, D is TRBD2 (6 bases). The CDR3 contains 14 residues. Germline V CDR1 and CDR2: SGHVS, FQNEAQ. V dropped 3 bases and J dropped 6 bases, with 11 bases sitting between them.

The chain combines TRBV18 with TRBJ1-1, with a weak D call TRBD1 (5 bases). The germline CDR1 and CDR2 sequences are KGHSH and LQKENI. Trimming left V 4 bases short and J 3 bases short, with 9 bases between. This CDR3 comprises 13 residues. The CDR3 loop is CASSRRADTEAFF. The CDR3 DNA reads TGTGCCAGCTCACGCAGGGCTGACACTGAAGCTTTCTTT.

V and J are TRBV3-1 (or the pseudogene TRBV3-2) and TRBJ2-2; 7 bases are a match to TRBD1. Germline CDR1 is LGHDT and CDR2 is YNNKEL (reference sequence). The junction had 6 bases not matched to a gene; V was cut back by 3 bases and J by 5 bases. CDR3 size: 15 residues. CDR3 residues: CASSHNLQGTGELFF. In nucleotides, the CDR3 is TGTGCCAGCAGCCACAACTTACAGGGGACCGGGGAGCTGTTTTTT.

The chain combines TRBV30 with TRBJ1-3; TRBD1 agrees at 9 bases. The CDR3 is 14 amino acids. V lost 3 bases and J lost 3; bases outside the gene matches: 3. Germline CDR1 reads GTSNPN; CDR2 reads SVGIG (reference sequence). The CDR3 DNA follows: TGTGCCTGGAGCGGGACAGGGAGTGGAAACACCATATATTTT. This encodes CAWSGTGSGNTIYF.

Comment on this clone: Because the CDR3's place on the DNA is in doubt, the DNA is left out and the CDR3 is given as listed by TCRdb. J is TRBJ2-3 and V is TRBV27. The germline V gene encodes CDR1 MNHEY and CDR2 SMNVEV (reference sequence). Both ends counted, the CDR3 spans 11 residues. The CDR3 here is CASSTSYTQYF.

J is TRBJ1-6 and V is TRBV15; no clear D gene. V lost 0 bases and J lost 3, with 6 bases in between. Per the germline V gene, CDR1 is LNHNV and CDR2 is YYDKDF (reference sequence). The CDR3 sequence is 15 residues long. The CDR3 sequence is CATSRDPGYNSPLHF. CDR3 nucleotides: TGTGCCACCAGCAGAGATCCCGGCTATAATTCACCCCTCCACTTT.

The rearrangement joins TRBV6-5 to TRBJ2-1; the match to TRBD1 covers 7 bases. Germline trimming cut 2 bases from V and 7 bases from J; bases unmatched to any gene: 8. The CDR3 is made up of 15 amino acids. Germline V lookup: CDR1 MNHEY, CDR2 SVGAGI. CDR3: CASSYGKTGWNEQFF. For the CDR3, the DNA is TGTGCCAGCAGTTACGGAAAGACAGGGTGGAATGAGCAGTTCTTC.

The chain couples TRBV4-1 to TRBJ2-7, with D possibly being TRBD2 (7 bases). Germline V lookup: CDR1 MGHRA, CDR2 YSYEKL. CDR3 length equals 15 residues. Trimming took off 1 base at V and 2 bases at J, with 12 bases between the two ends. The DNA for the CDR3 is TGCGCCAGCAGCCAAGGTGGGGGGGCTACCTACGAGCAGTACTTC. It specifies CASSQGGGATYEQYF.

The CDR3 here is CASSALTRNSPLHF. DNA for the CDR3: TGTGCCAGCAGCGCGCTTACGAGGAATTCACCCCTCCACTTT. The chain recombines TRBV7-8 with TRBJ1-6; the D is unclear. The germline V gene encodes CDR1 SGHVS and CDR2 FQNEAQ. The V and J ends lost 5 bases and 7 bases respectively, with 12 bases between them. There are 14 residues in the CDR3.

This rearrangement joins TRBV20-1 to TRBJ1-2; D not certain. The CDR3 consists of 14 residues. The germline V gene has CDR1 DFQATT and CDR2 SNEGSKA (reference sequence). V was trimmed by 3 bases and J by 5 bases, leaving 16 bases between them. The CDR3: CSASSQPVGYGYTF. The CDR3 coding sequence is TGCAGTGCTAGTAGCCAGCCAGTTGGGTATGGCTACACCTTC.

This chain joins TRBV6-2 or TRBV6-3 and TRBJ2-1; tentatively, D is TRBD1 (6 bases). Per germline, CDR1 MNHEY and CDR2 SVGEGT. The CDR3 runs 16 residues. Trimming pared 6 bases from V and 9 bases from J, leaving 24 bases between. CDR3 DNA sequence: TGTGCCAGCAGCCCTACAGGGTACCCTGGTTCAGGTGAGCAGTTCTTC. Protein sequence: CASSPTGYPGSGEQFF.

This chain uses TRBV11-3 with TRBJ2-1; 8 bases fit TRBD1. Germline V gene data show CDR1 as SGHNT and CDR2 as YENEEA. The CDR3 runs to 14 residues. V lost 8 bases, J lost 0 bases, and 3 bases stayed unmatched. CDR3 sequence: CASSQGGSYNEQFF. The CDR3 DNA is TGTGCCAGCTCACAGGGGGGCTCCTACAATGAGCAGTTCTTC. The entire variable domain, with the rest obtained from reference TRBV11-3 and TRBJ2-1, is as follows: EAGVVQSPRYKIIEKKQPVAFWCNPISGHNTLYWYLQNLGQGPELLIRYENEEAVDDSQLPKDRFSAERLKGVDSTLKIQPAELGDSAVYLCASSQGGSYNEQFFGPGTRLTVL.

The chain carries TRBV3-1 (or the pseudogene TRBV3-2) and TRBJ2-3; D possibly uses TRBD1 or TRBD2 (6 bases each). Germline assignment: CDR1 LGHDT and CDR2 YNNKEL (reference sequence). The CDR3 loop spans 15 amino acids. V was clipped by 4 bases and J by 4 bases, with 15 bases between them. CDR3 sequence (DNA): TGTGCCAGCAGCCTCGGGGGCCGGACGGCAGATACGCAGTATTTT. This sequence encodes CASSLGGRTADTQYF.

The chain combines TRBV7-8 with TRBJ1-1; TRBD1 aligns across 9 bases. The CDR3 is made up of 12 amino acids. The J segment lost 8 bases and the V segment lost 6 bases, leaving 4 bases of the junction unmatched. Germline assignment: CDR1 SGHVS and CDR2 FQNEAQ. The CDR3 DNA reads TGTGCCAGCAGATCAACAGGGGGCGAAGCTTTCTTT. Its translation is CASRSTGGEAFF.

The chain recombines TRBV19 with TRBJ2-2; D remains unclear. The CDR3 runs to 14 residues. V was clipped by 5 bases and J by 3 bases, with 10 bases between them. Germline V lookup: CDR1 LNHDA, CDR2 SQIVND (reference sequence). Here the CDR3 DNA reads TGTGCCAGTAGTTTAGGGTATCACACCGGGGAGCTGTTTTTT. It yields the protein CASSLGYHTGELFF.

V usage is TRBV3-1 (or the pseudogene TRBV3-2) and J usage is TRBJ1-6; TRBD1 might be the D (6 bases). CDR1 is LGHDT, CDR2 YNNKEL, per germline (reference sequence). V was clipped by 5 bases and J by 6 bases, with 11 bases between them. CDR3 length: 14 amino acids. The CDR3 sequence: CASSKQGGNSPLHF. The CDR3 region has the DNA TGTGCCAGCAGCAAACAGGGTGGTAATTCACCCCTCCACTTT.

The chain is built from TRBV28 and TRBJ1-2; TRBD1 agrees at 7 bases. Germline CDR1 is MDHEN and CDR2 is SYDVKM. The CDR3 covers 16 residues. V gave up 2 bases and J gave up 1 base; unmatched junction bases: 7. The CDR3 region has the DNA TGTGCCAGCAGTTTAGGAGGGGGCGGATTTAACTATGGCTACACCTTC. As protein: CASSLGGGGFNYGYTF.